What follows is one T cell receptor beta chain and its context. The antigen is unknown. This entry is derived from a study of T cell responses to AZD1222 COVID-19 vaccine. Study-level results: Per reports, nearly half of all spike-specific TCRs target regions that are unmutated in variants. Clonal diversity was possibly underestimated; the donors were predominantly white British and more often female. The study sampled repertoires only after the peak T cell response. At study baseline, merely several AZD1222 recipients were seropositive.

The CDR3 is 16 amino acids. J lost 5 bases, V lost 4 bases, and 12 bases had no gene match. CDR1 and CDR2 from the germline V gene are SGHNT and YYREEE (reference sequence). Libraries were prepared by immunoSEQ multiplex PCR; TCRdb keeps only in-frame clonotypes and omits some of them. The table has some 120,000 clones, about 87% seen once. This sample comprised peripheral blood, obtained on day 0 of AZD1222 vaccination. The V call is TRBV5-4, the J call TRBJ2-3; 8 bases map to TRBD2. This TCR came from an adult in good health. The CDR3, as DNA: TGTGCCAGCAGCCCCGTTCGGGGGGGGCAGGGAGATACGCAGTATTTT. It encodes CASSPVRGGQGDTQYF.